The 17 T cell receptor beta chains below come from one sample, sequenced in a study of blood T cell repertoires in COVID-19. The repertoire was sequenced with immunoSEQ multiplex PCR; TCRdb's copy has only in-frame clones and lacks some. The sample shows more than 85,000 clones, over 80% of them seen only once. Sequencing used peripheral blood. The receptors originated from a man of 80 years or more with acute or convalescent COVID-19.

This clone showed up just once. V usage is TRBV30 and J usage is TRBJ2-5; D remains ambiguous. V was cut by 1 base and J by 6 bases, with 12 bases left in between. Germline V lookup: CDR1 GTSNPN, CDR2 SVGIG (reference sequence). This CDR3 is 13 amino acids long. The CDR3 coding sequence is TGTGCCTGGAGTGGAGACACACGGCAGACCCAGTACTTC. Translating it yields CAWSGDTRQTQYF.

The rearrangement uses TRBV7-2 and TRBJ2-5, with 10 bases matching TRBD1. V was clipped by 1 base and J by 4 bases; unmatched bases: 15. Germline V gene lookup returns CDR1 SGHTA and CDR2 FQGNSA. There are 19 residues in the CDR3. DNA for the CDR3: TGTGCCAGCAGCTTAGGACAGGGGGCGGTAAAATTGCCGCGAGAGACCCAGTACTTC. It specifies CASSLGQGAVKLPRETQYF. Variable domain in full (rest from reference TRBV7-2 and TRBJ2-5): GAGVSQSPSNKVTEKGKDVELRCDPISGHTALYWYRQSLGQGLEFLIYFQGNSAPDKSGLPSDRFSAERTGGSVSTLTIQRTQQEDSAVYLCASSLGQGAVKLPRETQYFGPGTRLLVL.

CDR3 nucleotide sequence: TGTGCCAGCAGTGCCAGGGGAAACACCATATATTTT. It codes for CASSARGNTIYF. V gene TRBV12-3 or TRBV12-4 combines with J gene TRBJ1-3, with D unresolved. CDR3 size: 12 residues. Trimming removed 5 bases from V and 4 bases from J, with 6 bases in between.

This clone was seen just once. V usage is TRBV28 and J usage is TRBJ2-1, with 8 bases lining up with TRBD2. Trimming took 7 bases from V and 3 from J; bases not matched to a gene: 2. Germline lookup yields CDR1 MDHEN and CDR2 SYDVKM. The CDR3 is made up of 13 amino acids. CDR3 in amino acids: CASTSGGYNEQFF. In nucleotides, the CDR3 is TGTGCCAGCACCAGCGGGGGCTACAATGAGCAGTTCTTC.

The chain employs TRBV28 and TRBJ2-7; tentatively, D is TRBD1 (5 bases). This CDR3 region has 17 residues. Deletions cut 7 bases from V and 2 bases from J, with 24 bases between. CDR1 and CDR2 (germline): MDHEN, SYDVKM. The CDR3 DNA is TGTGCCAGCAAACAGGTTGTGGGCTTTTCCCCTACCTACGAGCAGTACTTC. As protein: CASKQVVGFSPTYEQYF. The whole variable domain, filled in from reference TRBV28 and TRBJ2-7, reads DVKVTQSSRYLVKRTGEKVFLECVQDMDHENMFWYRQDPGLGLRLIYFSYDVKMKEKGDIPEGYSVSREKKERFSLILESASTNQTSMYLCASKQVVGFSPTYEQYFGPGTRLTVT.

This clone has just one count. The rearrangement links TRBV25-1 to TRBJ1-2, with D perhaps TRBD1 (5 bases). Germline values: CDR1 MGHDK, CDR2 SYGVNS. The CDR3 runs to 13 residues. V lost 6 bases and J 8 bases, leaving 16 bases between the germline ends. CDR3 coding DNA: TGTGCCAGCAGGGCTCCCGGGACTGGAGGCTACACCTTC. Protein: CASRAPGTGGYTF.

This sequence joins TRBV9 and TRBJ2-1; 8 bases agree with TRBD2. Germline CDR1 SGDLS, CDR2 YYNGEE. The CDR3 has 14 residues. The V gene end was trimmed by 6 bases and the J gene end by 6 bases; junction bases not matched to a gene: 8. This CDR3 is CASMPGGFGNEQFF. CDR3 nucleotide sequence: TGTGCCAGCATGCCGGGGGGGTTCGGCAATGAGCAGTTCTTC.

This clone was counted between two and nine times. The chain employs TRBV28 and TRBJ2-2; 8 bases agree with TRBD1. The V gene's germline CDR1 is MDHEN and CDR2 SYDVKM. The CDR3 length is 15 residues. J lost 3 bases, V lost 6 bases, and 6 bases had no gene match. In DNA, the CDR3 is TGTGCCAGCAGACCCAGACAGGGGTACACCGGGGAGCTGTTTTTT. Amino acids: CASRPRQGYTGELFF. The entire variable domain, with the rest obtained from reference TRBV28 and TRBJ2-2, is as follows: DVKVTQSSRYLVKRTGEKVFLECVQDMDHENMFWYRQDPGLGLRLIYFSYDVKMKEKGDIPEGYSVSREKKERFSLILESASTNQTSMYLCASRPRQGYTGELFFGEGSRLTVL.

This chain links TRBV25-1 with TRBJ1-2, with TRBD1 identical over 8 bases. V lost 7 bases to trimming and J lost 5 bases; unmatched junction nucleotides: 6. This CDR3 is 13 amino acids long. Germline assignment: CDR1 MGHDK and CDR2 SYGVNS. The CDR3, as DNA: TGTGCCAGCACAAGGACAGGGAGTTATGGCTACACCTTC. Protein sequence: CASTRTGSYGYTF.

The CDR3 is CASSRGASGGQPQETQYF. In DNA, the CDR3 is TGTGCCAGCAGCCGGGGGGCTAGCGGGGGCCAGCCCCAAGAGACCCAGTACTTC. V is TRBV7-9 and J is TRBJ2-5, with 10 bases matching TRBD2. This CDR3 comprises 18 residues. Germline V gives CDR1 SEHNR, CDR2 FQNEAQ (reference sequence). Unmatched junction bases numbered 13, after V lost 5 bases and J lost 1 base.

This rearrangement joins TRBV11-3 to TRBJ1-1; 8 bases fit TRBD1. The CDR3 length is 22 residues. Germline lookup yields CDR1 SGHNT and CDR2 YENEEA. V lost 0 bases and J lost 3; bases outside the gene matches: 24. The CDR3 here is CASSLDSLRYGQGERRDTEAFF. DNA for the CDR3: TGTGCCAGCAGCTTAGATTCCCTTAGATACGGACAGGGAGAAAGAAGAGACACTGAAGCTTTCTTT.

The chain employs TRBV29-1 and TRBJ1-4; 9 positions agree with TRBD1. V was clipped by 6 bases and J by 8 bases; unmatched bases: 7. The CDR3 covers 13 residues. The germline V gene encodes CDR1 SQVTM and CDR2 ANQGSEA. The CDR3 sequence: CSVVQGAGEKLFF. CDR3 bases: TGCAGCGTGGTACAGGGGGCGGGGGAAAAACTGTTTTTT. The full variable domain, its missing parts supplied by reference TRBV29-1 and TRBJ1-4, is SAVISQKPSRDICQRGTSLTIQCQVDSQVTMMFWYRQQPGQSLTLIATANQGSEATYESGFVIDKFPISRPNLTFSTLTVSNMSPEDSSIYLCSVVQGAGEKLFFGSGTQLSVL.

The chain carries TRBV25-1 and TRBJ1-4; 7 bases are shared with TRBD1. Germline loops: CDR1 MGHDK, CDR2 SYGVNS. The CDR3 extends over 17 amino acids. J gave up 5 bases and V 6 bases, and 15 bases lay outside the gene matches. For the CDR3, the DNA is TGTGCCAGCAGGATACCGGGACAGCAACTAGTAAATGAAAAACTGTTTTTT. The encoded protein is CASRIPGQQLVNEKLFF.

This clone was seen only a few times. The V call is TRBV3-1 (or the pseudogene TRBV3-2), the J call TRBJ2-5, with 7 bases matching TRBD1. This CDR3 has 15 amino acids. In germline, CDR1 is LGHDT, CDR2 YNNKEL (reference sequence). The junction had 6 bases not matched to a gene; V was cut back by 0 bases and J by 5 bases. The CDR3 spells CASSQDQRGRETQYF. In DNA form, the CDR3 reads TGTGCCAGCAGCCAAGATCAAAGGGGGCGGGAGACCCAGTACTTC.

This clone was seen a handful of times. This chain joins TRBV23-1 and TRBJ1-1; 9 bases are a match to TRBD1. TRBV23-1 is placed among ORFs of uncertain function. V gave up 2 bases and J gave up 10 bases; unmatched junction bases: 11. The CDR3 is made up of 15 amino acids. The CDR3 sequence: CASSQLSGTGYGAFF. The CDR3 nucleotides read TGCGCCAGCAGTCAACTCTCCGGGACAGGGTATGGAGCTTTCTTT.

The V gene is TRBV9, the J gene TRBJ1-1; unclear D gene. The germline gives CDR1 SGDLS, CDR2 YYNGEE. Trimming cost V 0 bases and J 0 bases, with 9 bases left between them. The CDR3 runs 15 residues. Here the CDR3 reads CASSVGGIMNTEAFF. CDR3 nucleotide sequence: TGTGCCAGCAGCGTAGGAGGAATCATGAACACTGAAGCTTTCTTT. Filled out from reference TRBV9 and TRBJ1-1, the complete variable domain reads DSGVTQTPKHLITATGQRVTLRCSPRSGDLSVYWYQQSLDQGLQFLIQYYNGEERAKGNILERFSAQQFPDLHSELNLSSLELGDSALYFCASSVGGIMNTEAFFGQGTRLTVV.

The CDR3 DNA reads as TGTGCCAGCAGTTATAGCGGGAGGGAAAGCTTCTTC. It encodes CASSYSGRESFF. This rearrangement joins TRBV2 to TRBJ2-1; 11 bases match TRBD2. The CDR3 runs 12 residues. Germline trimming cut 5 bases from V and 16 bases from J; bases unmatched to any gene: 7. CDR1 is SNHLY, CDR2 FYNNEI, per germline.